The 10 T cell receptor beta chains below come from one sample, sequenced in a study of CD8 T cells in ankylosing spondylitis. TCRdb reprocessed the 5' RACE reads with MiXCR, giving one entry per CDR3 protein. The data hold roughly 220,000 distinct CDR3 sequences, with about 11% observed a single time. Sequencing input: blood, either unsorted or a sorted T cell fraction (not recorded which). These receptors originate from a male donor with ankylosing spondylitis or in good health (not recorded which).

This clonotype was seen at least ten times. The DNA of the CDR3 is TGTGCCAGCACCAGGACAGGCCGGAACACTGAAGCTTTCTTT. Translating gives CASTRTGRNTEAFF. This chain uses TRBV12-3 or TRBV12-4 with TRBJ1-1; 7 nucleotides match TRBD1. The CDR3 has 14 residues. Trimming took 7 bases from V and 1 from J; bases not matched to a gene: 6.

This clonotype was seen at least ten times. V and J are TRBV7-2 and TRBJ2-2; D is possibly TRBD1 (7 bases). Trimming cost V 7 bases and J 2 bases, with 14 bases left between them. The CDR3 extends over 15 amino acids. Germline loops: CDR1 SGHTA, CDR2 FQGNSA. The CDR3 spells CASIGGGLNTGELFF. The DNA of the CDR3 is TGTGCCAGCATAGGAGGGGGCCTTAACACCGGGGAGCTGTTTTTT.

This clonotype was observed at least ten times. The CDR3 spells CASSYEGDGYTF. CDR3 nucleotide sequence: TGTGCCAGCAGCTATGAAGGGGATGGCTACACCTTC. The V and J genes are TRBV11-2 and TRBJ1-2; tentative D call: TRBD1 (5 bases). Per the germline V gene, CDR1 is SGHAT and CDR2 is FQNNGV. The CDR3 runs 12 residues. The V end lost 4 bases, the J end lost 6 bases, and 9 bases lay between the germline ends.

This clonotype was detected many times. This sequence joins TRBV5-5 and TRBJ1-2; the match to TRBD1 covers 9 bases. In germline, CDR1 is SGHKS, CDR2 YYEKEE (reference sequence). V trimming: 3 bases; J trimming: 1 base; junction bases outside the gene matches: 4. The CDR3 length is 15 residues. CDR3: CASSYRDRDNYGYTF. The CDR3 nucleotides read TGTGCCAGCAGCTACCGGGACAGGGATAACTATGGCTACACCTTC.

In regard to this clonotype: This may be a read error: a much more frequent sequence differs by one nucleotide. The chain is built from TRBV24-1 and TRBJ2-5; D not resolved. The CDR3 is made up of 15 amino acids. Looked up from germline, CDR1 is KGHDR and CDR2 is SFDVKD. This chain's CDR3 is CATSDTDGASETQSF. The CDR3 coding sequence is TGTGCCACCAGTGACACCGACGGCGCTTCGGAGACCCAGTCCTTC.

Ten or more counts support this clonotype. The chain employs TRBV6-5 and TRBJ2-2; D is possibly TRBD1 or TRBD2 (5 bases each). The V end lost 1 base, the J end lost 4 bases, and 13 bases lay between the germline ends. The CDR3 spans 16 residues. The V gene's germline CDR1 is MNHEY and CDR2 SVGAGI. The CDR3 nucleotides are TGTGCCAGCAGTTACTTAGCTCAGGGACCCACCGGGGAGCTGTTTTTT. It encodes CASSYLAQGPTGELFF.

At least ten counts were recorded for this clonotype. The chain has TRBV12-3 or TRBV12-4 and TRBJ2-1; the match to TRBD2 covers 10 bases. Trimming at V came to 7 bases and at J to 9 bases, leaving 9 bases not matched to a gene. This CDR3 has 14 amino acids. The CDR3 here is CASIPGTSVSEQFF. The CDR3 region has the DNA TGTGCCAGCATACCCGGGACTAGCGTAAGTGAGCAGTTCTTC.

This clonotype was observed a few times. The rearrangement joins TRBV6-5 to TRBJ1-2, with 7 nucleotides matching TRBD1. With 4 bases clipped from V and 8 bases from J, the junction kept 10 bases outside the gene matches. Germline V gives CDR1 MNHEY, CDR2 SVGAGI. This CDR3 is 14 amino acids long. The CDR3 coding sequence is TGTGCCAGCAGTTTGCGACAGGGCCGGGCGGGCTACACCTTC. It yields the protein CASSLRQGRAGYTF.

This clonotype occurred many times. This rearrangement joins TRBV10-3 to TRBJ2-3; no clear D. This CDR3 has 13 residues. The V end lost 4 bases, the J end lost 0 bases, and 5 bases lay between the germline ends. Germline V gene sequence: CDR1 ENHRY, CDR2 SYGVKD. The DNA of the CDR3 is TGTGCCATCAGTGGACTGAGCACAGATACGCAGTATTTT. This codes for CAISGLSTDTQYF.

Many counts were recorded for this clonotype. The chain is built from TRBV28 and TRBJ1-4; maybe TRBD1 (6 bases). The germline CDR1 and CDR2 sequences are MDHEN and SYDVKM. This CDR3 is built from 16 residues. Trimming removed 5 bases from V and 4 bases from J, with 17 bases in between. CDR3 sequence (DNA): TGTGCCAGCAGTGCGACCCAGGACAGTCTTAATGAAAAACTGTTTTTT. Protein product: CASSATQDSLNEKLFF.